This entry lists 27 T cell receptor beta chains sequenced from one sample in a study of blood T cell repertoires in COVID-19 (dated by TCRdb to 2018 to 2021). Library preparation was by the immunoSEQ multiplex PCR assay. The immuneACCESS repertoire file appears here via TCRdb, limited to in-frame rearrangements. These files lack a portion of the clones; in checked studies, under half of the deficit traces to unresolved V genes, and the cause of the others is not known. Recorded for this sample are 300,000 to 350,000 clones; around 90% of them occurred a single time. The ten largest account for around 4.6% of the sample. Material: PBMCs or T cells enriched from blood (not recorded which). The receptor set was obtained from a man aged 30 to 39 who had recovered from COVID-19.

The count of this clone is one. The rearrangement uses TRBV9 and TRBJ2-1; 7 bases are shared with TRBD1. This CDR3 spans 15 amino acids. Germline assignment: CDR1 SGDLS and CDR2 YYNGEE. V lost 0 bases, J lost 5 bases, and 5 bases stayed unmatched. CDR3 in DNA: TGTGCCAGCAGCGTAGGGGGACAGACCCACAATGAGCAGTTCTTC. It yields the protein CASSVGGQTHNEQFF.

V is TRBV7-9 and J is TRBJ2-1, with 11 nucleotides matching TRBD1. Looked up from germline, CDR1 is SEHNR and CDR2 is FQNEAQ (reference sequence). CDR3 size: 15 residues. Trimming removed 4 bases from V and 8 bases from J; junction bases left unmatched: 7. CDR3 nucleotides: TGTGCCAGCAGCTGGACAGGGGGCGTTTTTGATGAGCAGTTCTTC. Protein: CASSWTGGVFDEQFF.

The count of this clone is one. V usage is TRBV13 and J usage is TRBJ1-4; D is possibly TRBD1 (6 bases). The CDR3 contains 14 residues. Germline loops: CDR1 PRHDT, CDR2 FYEKMQ (reference sequence). V lost 4 bases to trimming and J lost 8 bases, with 14 bases between them. The CDR3 nucleotides are TGTGCCAGCAGCTCCGACAGGCATCGAGAAAAACTGTTTTTT. Its translation: CASSSDRHREKLFF.

The rearrangement uses TRBV7-8 and TRBJ1-5; no clear D. Germline lookup yields CDR1 SGHVS and CDR2 FQNEAQ. CDR3 length equals 15 residues. V gave up 5 bases and J gave up 1 base, with 12 bases separating them. This CDR3 is CASSPGAFSNQPQHF. CDR3 sequence (DNA): TGTGCCAGCAGCCCCGGAGCCTTCAGCAATCAGCCCCAGCATTTT.

V is TRBV7-8 and J is TRBJ1-6; D is unresolved. CDR3 length equals 14 residues. Between the trimmed V and J ends, which lost 5 bases and 5 bases, there was a span of 10 bases. Germline-derived CDR1 and CDR2 are SGHVS and FQNEAQ. CDR3 in DNA: TGTGCCAGCAGCCGGGAGAGAGATAATTCACCCCTCCACTTT. Translating it yields CASSRERDNSPLHF.

This chain joins TRBV6-5 and TRBJ1-1; no clear D gene. Trimming cost V 6 bases and J 3 bases, with 5 bases left between them. This CDR3 has 11 residues. Germline V gene data show CDR1 as MNHEY and CDR2 as SVGAGI. The CDR3, as DNA: TGTGCCAGCAGGCTATACACTGAAGCTTTCTTT. Amino acids: CASRLYTEAFF.

The chain links TRBV27 to TRBJ2-7; 7 nucleotides align to TRBD2. The CDR3 length is 14 residues. J was trimmed by 4 bases and V by 5 bases; bases with no gene match: 8. The germline V gene has CDR1 MNHEY and CDR2 SMNVEV (reference sequence). CDR3 coding DNA: TGTGCCAGCAGTGGGGCCTTACTAGCGTACGAGCAGTACTTC. Its translation: CASSGALLAYEQYF.

The chain carries TRBV6-6 and TRBJ2-3; the match to TRBD2 covers 12 bases. This CDR3 region has 18 residues. The germline gives CDR1 MNHNY, CDR2 SVGAGI (reference sequence). The J segment lost 1 base and the V segment lost 5 bases, leaving 10 bases of the junction unmatched. CDR3 amino acids: CASSPGLAGWGGTDTQYF. CDR3 nucleotides: TGTGCCAGCAGTCCCGGACTAGCGGGGTGGGGGGGCACAGATACGCAGTATTTT.

The rearrangement links TRBV28 to TRBJ2-7; D is unresolved. This CDR3 is built from 13 residues. V gave up 2 bases and J gave up 5 bases, with 10 bases separating them. Germline CDR1 is MDHEN and CDR2 is SYDVKM. DNA for the CDR3: TGTGCCAGCAGTTTAACGGGTCGGGACGAGCAGTACTTC. It translates to CASSLTGRDEQYF.

This chain joins TRBV7-9 and TRBJ2-1; D unclear. Germline CDR1 and CDR2: SEHNR and FQNEAQ (reference sequence). The V end was cut by 1 base, the J end by 8 bases, with 3 bases between. This CDR3 contains 11 residues. The CDR3 DNA follows: TGTGCCAGCAGCTTAGTAGATGAGCAGTTCTTC. This encodes CASSLVDEQFF.

This clone was detected only once. V usage is TRBV27 and J usage is TRBJ1-6; 9 positions agree with TRBD1. The J segment lost 5 bases and the V segment lost 6 bases, leaving 11 bases of the junction unmatched. Per germline, CDR1 MNHEY and CDR2 SMNVEV (reference sequence). The CDR3 totals 17 residues. The CDR3 protein is CASRFQDRGINNSPLHF. The DNA of the CDR3 is TGTGCCAGCAGGTTCCAGGACAGGGGAATAAATAATTCACCCCTCCACTTT.

This clone was picked up a small number of times. The J gene is TRBJ2-6, the V gene TRBV5-4; D remains unclear. This CDR3 is 15 amino acids long. Germline CDR1 and CDR2: SGHNT and YYREEE (reference sequence). Trimming cost V 2 bases and J 2 bases, with 8 bases left between them. DNA of the CDR3: TGTGCCAGCAGCTTTCTTCTAACTGGGGCCAACGTCCTGACTTTC. Amino acid sequence: CASSFLLTGANVLTF.

The rearrangement links TRBV14 to TRBJ2-7, with 9 bases matching TRBD2. The germline V gene has CDR1 SGHDN and CDR2 FVKESK. CDR3 size: 16 residues. The V gene end was trimmed by 2 bases and the J gene end by 2 bases; junction bases not matched to a gene: 7. CDR3 bases: TGTGCCAGCAGCCAACTTCTAGCGGGACCCACCTACGAGCAGTACTTC. Protein product: CASSQLLAGPTYEQYF.

Remarks on this clone: This specimen includes other DNA sequences encoding the same CDR3. V and J are TRBV11-2 and TRBJ2-7; the match to TRBD1 covers 9 bases. J was trimmed by 1 base and V by 1 base; bases with no gene match: 2. Germline V gives CDR1 SGHAT, CDR2 FQNNGV. This CDR3 comprises 15 residues. The CDR3 nucleotides are TGTGCCAGCAGCTTAGGGGGACAGGGTTCCTACGAGCAGTACTTC. Translation gives CASSLGGQGSYEQYF. The full variable domain, completed using reference TRBV11-2 and TRBJ2-7, is EAGVAQSPRYKIIEKRQSVAFWCNPISGHATLYWYQQILGQGPKLLIQFQNNGVVDDSQLPKDRFSAERLKGVDSTLKIQPAKLEDSAVYLCASSLGGQGSYEQYFGPGTRLTVT.

The chain recombines TRBV9 with TRBJ1-6, with D unclear. V lost 4 bases to trimming and J lost 0 bases, with 11 bases between them. CDR1 and CDR2 (germline): SGDLS, YYNGEE. This CDR3 spans 16 amino acids. CDR3 nucleotides: TGTGCCAGCAGCTCGAGCGGAAGCTCCTATAATTCACCCCTCCACTTT. This codes for CASSSSGSSYNSPLHF.

CDR3 bases: TGTGCCAGCAGCCAAAGGGGGGGGAACCCACCGGCGACGCAGTATTTT. It yields the protein CASSQRGGNPPATQYF. V usage is TRBV7-3 and J usage is TRBJ2-3; maybe TRBD2 (7 bases). With 5 bases removed from V and 9 bases from J, the gap between germline ends came to 24 bases. The CDR3 length is 16 residues. In germline, CDR1 is SGHTA, CDR2 FQGTGA.

The chain is built from TRBV10-3 and TRBJ1-5; the D gene is possibly TRBD1 (6 bases). The CDR3 spans 18 residues. CDR1 and CDR2 (germline): ENHRY, SYGVKD. Trimming took off 1 base at V and 8 bases at J, with 24 bases between the two ends. This chain's CDR3 is CAISELDRQSAPFEPQHF. Written as DNA, the CDR3 is TGTGCCATCAGTGAGTTGGACAGACAATCAGCCCCCTTCGAGCCCCAGCATTTT.

This chain uses TRBV5-1 with TRBJ2-5; D remains ambiguous. The germline CDR1 and CDR2 sequences are SGHRS and YFSETQ. CDR3 length: 16 amino acids. Trimming cost V 1 base and J 0 bases, with 13 bases left between them. CDR3: CASSLYDTRYQETQYF. In nucleotides, the CDR3 is TGCGCCAGCAGCTTGTATGACACCCGATACCAAGAGACCCAGTACTTC.

The chain is built from TRBV14 and TRBJ2-5; D remains unclear. The CDR3 is 11 residues long. V gave up 1 base and J gave up 7 bases, with 4 bases separating them. CDR1 is SGHDN, CDR2 FVKESK, per germline. CDR3 DNA: TGTGCCAGCAGCCAAGGGAGGACCCAGTACTTC. Protein: CASSQGRTQYF.

The chain recombines TRBV2 with TRBJ2-2, with TRBD2 matching 8 bases. Trimming removed 6 bases from V and 3 bases from J; junction bases left unmatched: 6. Germline V CDR1 and CDR2: SNHLY, FYNNEI. The CDR3 runs 15 residues. The CDR3 is CASSGGVDYTGELFF. The CDR3 nucleotides are TGTGCCAGCAGCGGGGGGGTAGATTACACCGGGGAGCTGTTTTTT.

This chain joins TRBV5-5 and TRBJ1-3, with D unclear. This CDR3 is built from 12 residues. Germline V gene lookup returns CDR1 SGHKS and CDR2 YYEKEE (reference sequence). V shed 4 bases and J shed 7 bases, with 9 bases lying between them. CDR3: CASSPAGNTIYF. CDR3 DNA sequence: TGTGCCAGCAGCCCCGCGGGGAACACCATATATTTT.

CDR3 nucleotides: TGTGCCAGCAGCAAAGGAGGGACAGGGGAAAATGAAAAACTGTTTTTT. Translating gives CASSKGGTGENEKLFF. The V and J genes are TRBV9 and TRBJ1-4, with TRBD1 matching over 10 bases. Per germline, CDR1 SGDLS and CDR2 YYNGEE. V was pared by 4 bases and J by 5 bases, with 8 bases of the junction left unmatched. The CDR3 spans 16 residues.

This chain links TRBV7-2 with TRBJ1-2; unclear D gene. Germline V gene lookup returns CDR1 SGHTA and CDR2 FQGNSA. This CDR3 region has 14 residues. Trimming left V 5 bases short and J 4 bases short, with 14 bases between. The CDR3 protein is CASSHPAVGYGYTF. The CDR3 bases are TGTGCCAGCAGCCACCCGGCGGTAGGCTATGGCTACACCTTC.

The chain joins TRBV12-3 or TRBV12-4 to TRBJ1-2, with 7 bases identical to TRBD1. The CDR3 loop spans 11 amino acids. Losses at the gene ends were 6 bases for V and 6 bases for J; bases not matched to a gene: 1. CDR3 in amino acids: CASRTGHGYTF. The CDR3 DNA reads TGTGCCAGCAGGACAGGGCATGGCTACACCTTC.

The chain uses TRBV5-6 and TRBJ2-3; 8 nucleotides align to TRBD2. CDR1 and CDR2 (germline): SGHDT, YYEEEE. The CDR3 is made up of 17 amino acids. Trimming cost V 4 bases and J 4 bases; bases outside gene matches: 14. CDR3 sequence (DNA): TGTGCCAGCAGCATACCGCCGGGGGGGGCCTTGTCAGATACGCAGTATTTT. Protein: CASSIPPGGALSDTQYF.

This clone has just one count. The V call is TRBV19, the J call TRBJ2-6; D unclear. The V gene's germline CDR1 is LNHDA and CDR2 SQIVND (reference sequence). The CDR3 sequence is 14 residues long. The V and J ends lost 6 bases and 0 bases respectively, with 6 bases between them. The CDR3 here is CASRPSSGANVLTF. CDR3 DNA: TGTGCCAGTAGACCGAGCTCTGGGGCCAACGTCCTGACTTTC.

This clone has more than one count but fewer than ten. V usage is TRBV2 and J usage is TRBJ2-7; D not resolved. This CDR3 is built from 13 residues. Looked up from germline, CDR1 is SNHLY and CDR2 is FYNNEI. With 3 bases removed from V and 2 bases from J, the gap between germline ends came to 8 bases. The chain's CDR3 is CASSDITTYEQYF. The CDR3 coding sequence is TGTGCCAGCAGTGATATCACTACCTACGAGCAGTACTTC.